This record concerns one T cell receptor beta chain sequence. Here immunoSEQ multiplex PCR was the method, and the copy in TCRdb shows in-frame clones only, minus some. The table lists some 200,000 clones, approximately 90% of them singletons. V trimming: 1 base; J trimming: 1 base; junction bases outside the gene matches: 4. The CDR3 is 16 amino acids. Germline CDR1 is KGHSH and CDR2 is LQKENI. Those who participated ranged in age from roughly 18 to 100 years and resided in about two dozen US areas. This sample is part of a study of blood T cell repertoires in COVID-19. The V call is TRBV18, the J call TRBJ1-1; TRBD1 matches at 9 bases. Sequencing used PBMCs or T cells enriched from blood (not recorded which). The sequence was collected from a man younger than 30 with acute COVID-19. In DNA, the CDR3 is TGTGCCAGCTCACCACTTACAGGGGGCGGGAACACTGAAGCTTTCTTT. Translating gives CASSPLTGGGNTEAFF.